Sequencing of this TCR beta chain was carried out in a study of T-cell memory formation after mild COVID-19. On the study more broadly: Largely donor-specific TCR clusters were found. Regarding the study as a whole: CD4+ contracting clones lay mainly in CM and EM, CD8+ ones in EMRA. Detection of some responders pre-infection suggested pre-existing cross-reactive memory T cells participated.

Concerning this clonotype: Antigen unknown.

CDR3 length equals 13 residues. Germline CDR1 and CDR2: GTSNPN and SVGIG (reference sequence). Trimming left V 2 bases short and J 0 bases short, with 6 bases between. TCR alpha and TCR beta cDNA libraries carrying sample barcodes and UMIs came from 5'RACE with constant-segment primers. TCRdb itself ran the 5' RACE reads through MiXCR, one entry per CDR3 protein. The top ten hold roughly 2.1% of the sample, which has about 200,000 distinct CDR3 sequences, about a sixth seen once. This clonotype originated in an adult woman who had mild COVID-19 (a few samples of this study predate the infection). Cell type and time point are not known. This rearrangement joins TRBV30 to TRBJ2-3; tentative D call: TRBD2 (5 bases). The sample consisted of PBMCs or a T cell subset sorted from them (not recorded which). CDR3 in amino acids: CAWSRGSTDTQYF. The CDR3 DNA is TGTGCCTGGAGTCGGGGTAGCACAGATACGCAGTATTTT.